Below are 3 T cell receptor beta chains sequenced from a single sample in a study of OX40 agonist ivuxolimab in advanced cancers. Generated by immunoSEQ multiplex PCR, the TCRdb table keeps only in-frame clones and is missing some. There are tens of thousands of clones in the sample; about 94% occur only once, and 15% to 20% lies in the top ten. This specimen consisted of CD4+ or CD8+ T cells sorted from blood, obtained in a trial of the OX40 agonist ivuxolimab. The receptor source for this set is an adult with an advanced solid tumor such as melanoma, head and neck, liver or kidney cancer.

The rearrangement joins TRBV27 to TRBJ2-7; 7 bases are shared with TRBD2. CDR1 and CDR2 (germline): MNHEY, SMNVEV (reference sequence). CDR3 length: 15 amino acids. V lost 4 bases to trimming and J lost 2 bases; unmatched junction nucleotides: 8. The CDR3 nucleotides read TGTGCCAGCAGTTGGAGTAGCGGGTACCCCTACGAGCAGTACTTC. Amino acid sequence: CASSWSSGYPYEQYF.

The count of this clone is one. V usage is TRBV4-2 and J usage is TRBJ2-5, with D unclear. The V end lost 2 bases, the J end lost 4 bases, and 8 bases lay between the germline ends. CDR1 LGHNA and CDR2 YNFKEQ come from the germline V gene. The CDR3 has 13 residues. DNA for the CDR3: TGTGCCAGCAGCCAAACCTGGCGAGAGACCCAGTACTTC. This codes for CASSQTWRETQYF.

This clone has just one count. J is TRBJ1-2 and V is TRBV9; no definite D call. The CDR3 runs to 15 residues. From germline, CDR1 is SGDLS and CDR2 YYNGEE. V lost 0 bases to trimming and J lost 0 bases, with 9 bases between them. CDR3 region: CASSVEDGTNYGYTF. CDR3 sequence (DNA): TGTGCCAGCAGCGTAGAGGATGGGACTAACTATGGCTACACCTTC.